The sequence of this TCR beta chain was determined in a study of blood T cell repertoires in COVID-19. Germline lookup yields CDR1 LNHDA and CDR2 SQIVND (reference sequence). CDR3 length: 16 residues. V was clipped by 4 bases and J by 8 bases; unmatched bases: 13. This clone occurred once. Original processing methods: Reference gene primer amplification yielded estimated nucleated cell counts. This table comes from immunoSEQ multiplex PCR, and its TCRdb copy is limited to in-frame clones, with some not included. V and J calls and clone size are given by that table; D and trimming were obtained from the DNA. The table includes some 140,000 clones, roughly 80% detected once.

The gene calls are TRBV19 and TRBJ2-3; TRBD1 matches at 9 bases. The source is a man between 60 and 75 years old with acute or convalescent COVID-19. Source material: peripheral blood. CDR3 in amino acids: CASSTGTGQGLGTQYF. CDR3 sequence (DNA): TGTGCCAGTAGTACCGGGACAGGGCAAGGGTTGGGTACGCAGTATTTT.